The TCR beta chain described here comes from a study of a mutant IDH1 vaccine in newly diagnosed glioma. On the study more broadly: Averaging around 42 years of age, treated patients were 62.5% male and approximately 38% female. Receipt of radiotherapy, temozolomide, or both preceded the study, and most received both.

Specified time point: week 35, safety follow-up. Doses of 300 ug of mutant IDH1 20-mer peptide were given with topical imiquimod. The donors' diagnosis was new WHO grade 3 or 4 astrocytoma that was IDH1-mutant and ATRX-lost. Points on this clone: What it binds is unknown.

From germline, CDR1 is SGHRS and CDR2 YFSETQ. The germline V and J ends were trimmed by 1 base and 6 bases, with 10 bases remaining between them. The CDR3 is 13 residues long. The data were produced by immunoSEQ multiplex PCR, yet TCRdb's version contains in-frame clones alone and is incomplete. This sample carries more than 45,000 clones, more than 70% of them seen once, and the ten largest clones take 4.5% to 6%. The sequence came from a woman aged 40 to 49 with glioma. The chain carries TRBV5-1 and TRBJ1-2; maybe TRBD1 (5 bases). Source: PBMCs, taken from a glioma patient whose treatment included an IDH1 peptide vaccine. The CDR3 protein is CASSLYGDDGYTF. DNA for the CDR3: TGCGCCAGCAGCTTGTACGGGGACGATGGCTACACCTTC.